The clone carrying this T cell receptor beta chain has just a few counts. No antigen is known for it. The TCR beta CDR3 regions underwent amplification using RNA transcripts as the source. In the first-round RT-PCR of the TCR CDR3, the HTBI primer set was used. TCRdb re-analysed the multiplex PCR reads in MiXCR, keeping a single row per CDR3 protein. The data contain hundreds of thousands of distinct CDR3 sequences, around 21% of them seen just once; the ten biggest clones take up under 35%. The data originate from a study of T cells in Graves' hyperthyroidism and ophthalmopathy. The study's findings and limits: The model made its ophthalmopathy prediction, and onset followed a median approximately six months later.

Trimming took off 5 bases at V and 0 bases at J, with 14 bases between the two ends. Per the germline V gene, CDR1 is SGHTA and CDR2 is FQGNSA. The CDR3 runs 16 residues. The sequencing sample was made of blood. This clonotype was sampled from a man between 25 and 39 years old with Graves' ophthalmopathy. The chain couples TRBV7-2 to TRBJ1-5, with a tentative D call TRBD1 (5 bases). This CDR3 is CASSPGGSYSNQPQHF. The CDR3 nucleotides read TGTGCCAGCAGCCCGGGGGGGAGCTATAGCAATCAGCCCCAGCATTTT. The full variable domain, completed using reference TRBV7-2 and TRBJ1-5, is GAGVSQSPSNKVTEKGKDVELRCDPISGHTALYWYRQSLGQGLEFLIYFQGNSAPDKSGLPSDRFSAERTGGSVSTLTIQRTQQEDSAVYLCASSPGGSYSNQPQHFGDGTRLSIL.